These 10 T cell receptor beta chains were sequenced from one sample in a study of blood T cells in healthy people across ages. A second roughly 6 to 12 cycle PCR used barcoded and J-beta primers. TCRdb recomputed calls from the 5' RACE reads with MiXCR, one row per CDR3 protein. The sample gives about 640,000 distinct CDR3 sequences, about 53% of which show up once; over 30% is in the top ten. Material: blood. Source of these receptors: a man aged 60-69 years in good health.

The chain joins TRBV7-8 to TRBJ1-2, with TRBD1 matching 8 bases. V dropped 7 bases and J dropped 0; count of bases not matched to a gene: 7. The CDR3 spans 15 residues. CDR1 and CDR2 (germline): SGHVS, FQNEAQ. The CDR3 spells CASTRDRSANYGYTF. In nucleotides, the CDR3 is TGTGCCAGCACCCGGGACAGGTCAGCTAACTATGGCTACACCTTC.

The chain employs TRBV6-4 and TRBJ1-5; D is unresolved. Germline V gene data show CDR1 as MRHNA and CDR2 as SNTAGT. This CDR3 spans 13 amino acids. V lost 4 bases and J lost 7, with 11 bases in between. The CDR3 coding sequence is TGTGCCAGCAGTGTGGAGGCGGACCAGCCCCAGCATTTT. Translated, it gives CASSVEADQPQHF.

The V gene is TRBV2, the J gene TRBJ2-5; D may be TRBD1 or TRBD2 (7 bases each). TRBJ2-7 explains the end of the DNA better; the J call may be wrong. This CDR3 has 13 amino acids. CDR1 and CDR2 from the germline V gene are SNHLY and FYNNEI. The CDR3 region has the DNA TGTGCCAGCAGTGTTCAGGGGGGGTACGAGCAGTACTTC. Its protein is CASSVQGGYEQYF.

This rearrangement joins TRBV27 to TRBJ2-7, with TRBD1 matching over 7 bases. With V trimmed by 3 bases and J by 3 bases, 5 bases remained unmatched. CDR1 and CDR2 from the germline V gene are MNHEY and SMNVEV (reference sequence). The CDR3 is 14 amino acids. The CDR3 loop is CASSFNRGGYEQYF. CDR3 sequence (DNA): TGTGCCAGCAGTTTCAACAGGGGTGGCTACGAGCAGTACTTC.

This clonotype was observed once. The V gene is TRBV29-1, the J gene TRBJ2-5; D may be TRBD1 (8 bases). The V end was cut by 1 base, the J end by 5 bases, with 17 bases between. Germline lookup yields CDR1 SQVTM and CDR2 ANQGSEA. This CDR3 is 15 amino acids long. The chain's CDR3 is CSVEGGGQGAETQYF. The CDR3 coding sequence is TGCAGCGTTGAAGGGGGGGGCCAGGGGGCTGAGACCCAGTACTTC.

J is TRBJ2-5 and V is TRBV12-3 or TRBV12-4; D unresolved. The CDR3 contains 13 residues. The V end lost 1 base, the J end lost 2 bases, and 5 bases lay between the germline ends. The DNA for the CDR3 is TGTGCCAGCAGTTTAGAATCTCAAGAGACCCAGTACTTC. Its translation: CASSLESQETQYF.

V and J are TRBV9 and TRBJ1-2, with D possibly matching TRBD1 (5 bases). Trimming left V 0 bases short and J 4 bases short, with 13 bases between. CDR3 length: 15 residues. Germline V lookup: CDR1 SGDLS, CDR2 YYNGEE. DNA of the CDR3: TGTGCCAGCAGCGTAGCCCCCGGTGGGGGCTATGGCTACACCTTC. As protein: CASSVAPGGGYGYTF.

This clonotype was observed a few times. CDR3 DNA sequence: TGTGCCAGCAGCGGGGGGTCAACTAATGAAAAACTGTTTTTT. It encodes CASSGGSTNEKLFF. The rearrangement uses TRBV7-2 and TRBJ1-4, with TRBD1 as a possible D gene (5 bases). This CDR3 is built from 14 residues. The germline V and J ends were trimmed by 5 bases and 0 bases, with 7 bases remaining between them. Germline CDR1 is SGHTA and CDR2 is FQGNSA. The full variable domain, in which reference TRBV7-2 and TRBJ1-4 provide the parts outside the CDR3, is GAGVSQSPSNKVTEKGKDVELRCDPISGHTALYWYRQSLGQGLEFLIYFQGNSAPDKSGLPSDRFSAERTGGSVSTLTIQRTQQEDSAVYLCASSGGSTNEKLFFGSGTQLSVL.

This chain connects TRBV27 to TRBJ2-7; tentatively, D is TRBD2 (5 bases). Germline values: CDR1 MNHEY, CDR2 SMNVEV (reference sequence). This CDR3 is built from 17 residues. Between the trimmed V and J ends, which lost 7 bases and 3 bases, there was a span of 25 bases. CDR3 sequence: CASICCARGFIYYEQYF. The DNA of the CDR3 is TGTGCCAGCATCTGCTGTGCTCGGGGATTTATTTACTACGAGCAGTACTTC.

The CDR3 nucleotides are TGCAGCGTTGAAAAGAACAATCTGGGGAGGGACGAGCAGTACTTC. Translated, it gives CSVEKNNLGRDEQYF. This sequence joins TRBV29-1 and TRBJ2-7; 7 bases are shared with TRBD2. Germline V gene lookup returns CDR1 SQVTM and CDR2 ANQGSEA. V lost 2 bases to trimming and J lost 5 bases; unmatched junction nucleotides: 12. CDR3 length: 15 amino acids.